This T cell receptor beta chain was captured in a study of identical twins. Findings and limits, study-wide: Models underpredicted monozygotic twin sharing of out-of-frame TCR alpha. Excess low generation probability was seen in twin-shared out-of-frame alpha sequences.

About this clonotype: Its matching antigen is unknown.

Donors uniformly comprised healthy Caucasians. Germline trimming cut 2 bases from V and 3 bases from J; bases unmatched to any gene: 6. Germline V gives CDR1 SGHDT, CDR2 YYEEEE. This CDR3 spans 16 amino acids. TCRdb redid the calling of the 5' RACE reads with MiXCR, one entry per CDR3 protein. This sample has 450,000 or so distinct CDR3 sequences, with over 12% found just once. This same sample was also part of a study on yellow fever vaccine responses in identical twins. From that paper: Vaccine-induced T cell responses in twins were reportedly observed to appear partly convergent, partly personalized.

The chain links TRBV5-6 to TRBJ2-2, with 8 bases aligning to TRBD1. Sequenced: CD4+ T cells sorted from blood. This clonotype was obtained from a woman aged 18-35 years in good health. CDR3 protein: CASSFRTGRYTGELFF. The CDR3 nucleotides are TGTGCCAGCAGCTTTCGGACAGGGCGATACACCGGGGAGCTGTTTTTT.